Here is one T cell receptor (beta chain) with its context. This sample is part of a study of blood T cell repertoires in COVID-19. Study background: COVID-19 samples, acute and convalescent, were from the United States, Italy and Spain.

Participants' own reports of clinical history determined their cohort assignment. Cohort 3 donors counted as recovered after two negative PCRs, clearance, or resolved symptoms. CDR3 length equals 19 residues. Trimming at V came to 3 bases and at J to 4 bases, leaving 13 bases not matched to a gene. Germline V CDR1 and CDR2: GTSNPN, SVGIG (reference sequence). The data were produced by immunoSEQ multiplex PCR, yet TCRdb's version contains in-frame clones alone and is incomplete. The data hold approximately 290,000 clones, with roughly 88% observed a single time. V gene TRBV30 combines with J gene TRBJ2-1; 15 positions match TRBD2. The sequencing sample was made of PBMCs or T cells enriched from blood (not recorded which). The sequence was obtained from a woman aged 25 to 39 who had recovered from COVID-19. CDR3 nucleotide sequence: TGTGCCTGGAGAGGCTTAATCCCGGGACTAGCGGGGGGATACAATGAGCAGTTCTTC. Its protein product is CAWRGLIPGLAGGYNEQFF.